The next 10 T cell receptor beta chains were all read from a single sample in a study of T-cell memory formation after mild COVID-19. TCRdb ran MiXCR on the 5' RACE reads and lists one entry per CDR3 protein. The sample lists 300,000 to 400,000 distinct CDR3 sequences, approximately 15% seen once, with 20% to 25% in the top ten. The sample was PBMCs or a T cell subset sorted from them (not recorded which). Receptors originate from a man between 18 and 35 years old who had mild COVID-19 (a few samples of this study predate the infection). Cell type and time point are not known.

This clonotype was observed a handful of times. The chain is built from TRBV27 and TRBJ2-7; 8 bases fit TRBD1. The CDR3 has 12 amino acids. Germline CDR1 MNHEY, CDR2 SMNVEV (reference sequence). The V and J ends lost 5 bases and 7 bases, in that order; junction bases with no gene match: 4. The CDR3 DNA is TGTGCCAGCAGTCCTCGGGACAGGGAGCAGTACGTC. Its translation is CASSPRDREQYV.

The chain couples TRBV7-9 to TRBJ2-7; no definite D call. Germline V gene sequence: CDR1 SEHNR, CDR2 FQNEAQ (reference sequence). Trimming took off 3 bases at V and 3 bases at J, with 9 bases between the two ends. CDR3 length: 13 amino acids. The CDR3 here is CASSLVRNYEQYF. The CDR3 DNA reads TGTGCCAGCAGCTTGGTCAGGAACTACGAGCAGTACTTC.

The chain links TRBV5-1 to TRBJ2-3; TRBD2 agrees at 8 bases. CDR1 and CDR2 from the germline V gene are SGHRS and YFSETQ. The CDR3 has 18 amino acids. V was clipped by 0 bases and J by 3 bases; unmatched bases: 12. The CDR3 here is CASSLGAGAGVGTDTQYF. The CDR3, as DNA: TGCGCCAGCAGCTTGGGAGCGGGGGCCGGGGTTGGTACAGATACGCAGTATTTT. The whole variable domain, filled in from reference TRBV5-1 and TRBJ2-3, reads KAGVTQTPRYLIKTRGQQVTLSCSPISGHRSVSWYQQTPGQGLQFLFEYFSETQRNKGNFPGRFSGRQFSNSRSEMNVSTLELGDSALYLCASSLGAGAGVGTDTQYFGPGTRLTVL.

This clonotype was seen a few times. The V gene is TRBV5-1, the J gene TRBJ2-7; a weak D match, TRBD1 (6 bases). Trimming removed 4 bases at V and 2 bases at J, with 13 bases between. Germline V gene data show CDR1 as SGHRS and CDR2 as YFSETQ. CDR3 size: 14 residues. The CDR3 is CASSLDRFPYEQYV. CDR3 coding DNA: TGCGCCAGCAGCCTCGACAGGTTTCCCTACGAGCAGTACGTC.

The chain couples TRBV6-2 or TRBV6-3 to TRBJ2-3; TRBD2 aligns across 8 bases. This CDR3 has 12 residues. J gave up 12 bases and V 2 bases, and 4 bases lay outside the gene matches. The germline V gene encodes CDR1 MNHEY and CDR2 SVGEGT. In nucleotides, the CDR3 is TGTGCCAGCAGTTACGCGGGGGGCGAACAGTATTTT. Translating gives CASSYAGGEQYF.

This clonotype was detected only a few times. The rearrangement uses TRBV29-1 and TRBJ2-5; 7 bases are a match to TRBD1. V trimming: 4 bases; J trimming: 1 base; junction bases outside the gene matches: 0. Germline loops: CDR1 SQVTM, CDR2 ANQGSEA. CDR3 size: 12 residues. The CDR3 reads CSVGDSQETQYF. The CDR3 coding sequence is TGCAGCGTTGGGGACAGCCAAGAGACCCAGTACTTC.

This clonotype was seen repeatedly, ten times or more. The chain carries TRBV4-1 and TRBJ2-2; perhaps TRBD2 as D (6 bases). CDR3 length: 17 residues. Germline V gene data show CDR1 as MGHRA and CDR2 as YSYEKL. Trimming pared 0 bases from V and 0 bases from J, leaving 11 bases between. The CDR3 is CASSQDQSGPNTGELFF. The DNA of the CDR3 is TGCGCCAGCAGCCAAGATCAGAGCGGGCCGAACACCGGGGAGCTGTTTTTT.

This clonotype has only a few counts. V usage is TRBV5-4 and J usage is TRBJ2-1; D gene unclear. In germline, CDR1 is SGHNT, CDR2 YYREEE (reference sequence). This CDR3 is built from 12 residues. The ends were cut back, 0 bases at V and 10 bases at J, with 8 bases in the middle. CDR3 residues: CASSLEVGEQFF. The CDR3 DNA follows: TGTGCCAGCAGCTTGGAAGTAGGGGAGCAGTTCTTC.

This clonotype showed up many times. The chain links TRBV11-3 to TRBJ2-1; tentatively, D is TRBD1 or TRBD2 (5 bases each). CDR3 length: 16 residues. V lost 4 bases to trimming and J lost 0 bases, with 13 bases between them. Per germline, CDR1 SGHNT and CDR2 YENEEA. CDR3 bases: TGTGCCAGCAGCTCCCCCGGGACCTCCTCCTACAATGAGCAGTTCTTC. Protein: CASSSPGTSSYNEQFF. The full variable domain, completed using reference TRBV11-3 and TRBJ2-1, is EAGVVQSPRYKIIEKKQPVAFWCNPISGHNTLYWYLQNLGQGPELLIRYENEEAVDDSQLPKDRFSAERLKGVDSTLKIQPAELGDSAVYLCASSSPGTSSYNEQFFGPGTRLTVL.

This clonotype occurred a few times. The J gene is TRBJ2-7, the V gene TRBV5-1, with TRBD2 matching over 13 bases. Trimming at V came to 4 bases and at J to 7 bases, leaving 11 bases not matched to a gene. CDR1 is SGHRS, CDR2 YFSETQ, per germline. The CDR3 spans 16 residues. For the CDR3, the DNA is TGCGCCAGCAGCCCAATTGGGACTAGCGGGGTTGCGGAGCAGTACGTC. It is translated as CASSPIGTSGVAEQYV.